This T cell receptor (beta chain) was recorded in a study of T cell responses to AZD1222 COVID-19 vaccine. The protocol was immunoSEQ multiplex PCR, while the TCRdb copy is restricted to in-frame clones and leaves out a portion. The repertoire holds tens of thousands of clones, with 70% to 90% as singletons. Germline V gives CDR1 SGHTA, CDR2 FQGNSA. The V end lost 1 base, the J end lost 1 base, and 10 bases lay between the germline ends. CDR3 length: 15 amino acids. The sample here was peripheral blood, taken 28 days after the second AZD1222 dose. The TCR sequence derives from an adult who received the AZD1222 COVID-19 vaccine. This chain links TRBV7-2 with TRBJ1-1; D is possibly TRBD1 (5 bases). CDR3 amino acids: CASSLVPQENTEAFF. CDR3 in DNA: TGTGCCAGCAGCTTAGTCCCACAGGAGAACACTGAAGCTTTCTTT.